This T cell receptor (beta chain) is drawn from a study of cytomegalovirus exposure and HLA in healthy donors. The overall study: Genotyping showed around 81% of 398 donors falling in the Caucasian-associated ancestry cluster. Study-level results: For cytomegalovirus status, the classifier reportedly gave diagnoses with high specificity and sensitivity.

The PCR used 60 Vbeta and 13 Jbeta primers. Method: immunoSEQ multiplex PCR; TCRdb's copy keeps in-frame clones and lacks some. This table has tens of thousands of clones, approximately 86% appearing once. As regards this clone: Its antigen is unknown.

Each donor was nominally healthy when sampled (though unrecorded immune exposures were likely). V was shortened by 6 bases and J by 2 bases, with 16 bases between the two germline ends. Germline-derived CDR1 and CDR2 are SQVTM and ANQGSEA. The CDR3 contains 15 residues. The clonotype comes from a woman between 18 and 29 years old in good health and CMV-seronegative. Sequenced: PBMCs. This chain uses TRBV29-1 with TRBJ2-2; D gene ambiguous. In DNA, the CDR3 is TGCAGCGTCGAGGAAGTTGCCAGCAACACCGGGGAGCTGTTTTTT. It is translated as CSVEEVASNTGELFF.